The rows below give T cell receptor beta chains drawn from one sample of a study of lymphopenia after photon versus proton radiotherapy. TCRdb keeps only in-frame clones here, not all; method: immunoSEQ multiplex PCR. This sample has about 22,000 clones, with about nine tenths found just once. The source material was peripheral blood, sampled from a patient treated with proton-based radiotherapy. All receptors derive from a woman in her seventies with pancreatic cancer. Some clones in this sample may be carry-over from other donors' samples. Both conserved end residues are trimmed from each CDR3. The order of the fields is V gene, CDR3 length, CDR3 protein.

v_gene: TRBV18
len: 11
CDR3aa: ASSQGQNTEAF

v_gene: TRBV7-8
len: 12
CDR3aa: ASSSNRGNTEAF

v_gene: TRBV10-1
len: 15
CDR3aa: ASSDDSPAASTDTQY

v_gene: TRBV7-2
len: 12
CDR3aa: ASSLDRWNTEAF

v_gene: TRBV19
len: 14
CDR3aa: ASSLRLAGNSYEQY

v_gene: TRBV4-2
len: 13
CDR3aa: ASSQGAGAVDEQF

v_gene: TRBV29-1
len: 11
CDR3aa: SVEGLANHEQY

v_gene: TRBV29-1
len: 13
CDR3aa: SGDRRGQGGYEQY

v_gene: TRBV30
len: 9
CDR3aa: AWSSGNEQY

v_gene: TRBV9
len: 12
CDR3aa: ASSVGLAVYEQY

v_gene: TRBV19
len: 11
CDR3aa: ASIRRESGEAF

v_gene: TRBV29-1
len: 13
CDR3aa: SVADGLAGDYEQY

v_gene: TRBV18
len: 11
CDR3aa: ASSPDKSYGYT

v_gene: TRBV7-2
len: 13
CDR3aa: ASSWGLAANNEQF

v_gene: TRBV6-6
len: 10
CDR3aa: ASSYRREEAF

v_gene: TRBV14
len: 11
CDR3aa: ASSQAGTDTQY

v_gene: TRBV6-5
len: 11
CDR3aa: ASSRDRDTEAF

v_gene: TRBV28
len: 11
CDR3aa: ASSLLQSYGYT

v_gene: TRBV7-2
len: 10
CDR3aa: ASSPLGTEAF

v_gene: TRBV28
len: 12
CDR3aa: ASTTTITSYEQY

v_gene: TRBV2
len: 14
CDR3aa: AGSDPTAFGANVLT

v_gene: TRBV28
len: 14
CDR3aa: ASSSPSGRASGELF

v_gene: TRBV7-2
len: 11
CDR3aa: ASSPGQGIEAF

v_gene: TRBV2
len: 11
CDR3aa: ASNFYPTYEQY

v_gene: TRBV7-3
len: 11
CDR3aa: ASSSSVQETQY

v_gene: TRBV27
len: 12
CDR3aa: ASSTRDAADTQY

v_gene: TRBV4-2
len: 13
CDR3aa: ASSPPGLTNEKLF

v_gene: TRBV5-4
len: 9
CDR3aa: ASSRTDTQY

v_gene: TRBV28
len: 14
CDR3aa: ASSFVGPPGRNEQF

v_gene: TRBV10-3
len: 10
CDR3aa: AIANSYNEQF

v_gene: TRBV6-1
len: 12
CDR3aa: ASSDLSTNEKLF

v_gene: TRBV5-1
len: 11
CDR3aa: ASSLALGETQY

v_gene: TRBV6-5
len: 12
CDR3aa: ASRIAGGLDTQY

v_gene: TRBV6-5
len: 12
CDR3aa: ASSYWGNTDTQY

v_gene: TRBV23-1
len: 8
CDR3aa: ASRKKEQY

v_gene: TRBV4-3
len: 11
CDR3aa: ASSNYLNTEAF

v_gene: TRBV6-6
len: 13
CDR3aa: ASRGLAGGYNEQY

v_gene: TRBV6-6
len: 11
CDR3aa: ASSYSGLTEAF

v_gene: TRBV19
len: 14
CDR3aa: ASSIDPLADNYGYT

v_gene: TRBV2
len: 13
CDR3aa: ASSLGQARQETQY

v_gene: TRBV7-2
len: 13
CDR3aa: ASSPGGAGGNEQF

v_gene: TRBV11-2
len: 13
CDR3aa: ASGYRVFAGNTIY

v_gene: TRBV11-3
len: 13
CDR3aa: ASSLGTGTYNEQF

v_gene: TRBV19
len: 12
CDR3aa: ASSILAGDNEQF

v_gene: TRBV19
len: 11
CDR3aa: ASSTAVNQPQH

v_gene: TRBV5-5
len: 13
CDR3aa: ASSLSASGSYEQY

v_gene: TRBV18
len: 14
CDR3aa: ASSPRTSGNHNEQF

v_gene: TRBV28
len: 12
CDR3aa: ASSLLAGTSEQY

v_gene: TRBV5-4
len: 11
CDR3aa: ASSLGQAAGYT

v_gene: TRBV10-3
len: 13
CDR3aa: AISERGTGNTEAF

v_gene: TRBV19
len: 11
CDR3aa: ASTRGGNTEAF

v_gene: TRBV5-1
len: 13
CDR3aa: ASSLAGQGGFGYT

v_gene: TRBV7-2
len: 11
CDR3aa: ASSLGANRGYT

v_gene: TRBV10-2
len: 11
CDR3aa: ASSVAGEYLQY

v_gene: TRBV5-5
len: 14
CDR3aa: ASSLRDQTLAYEQY

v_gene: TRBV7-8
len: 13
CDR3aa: ASSLAGTADQPQH

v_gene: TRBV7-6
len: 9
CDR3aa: ASSNRDSAI